The clone carrying this TCR beta chain was recorded many times. The antigen is not known. Researchers took RNA transcripts and amplified the TCR beta CDR3 regions from them. First-round RT-PCR targeting the TCR CDR3 was performed with the HTBI primer set. TCRdb called the multiplex PCR reads again in MiXCR, with one record for every CDR3 protein. The sample consists of 410,000 or so distinct CDR3 sequences, roughly 15% of them appearing once. This specimen comes from a study of T cells in Graves' hyperthyroidism and ophthalmopathy. The study, taken as a whole, reports: Most thyroid clonotypes expanded above 0.001 appeared in blood too.

This CDR3 comprises 17 residues. CDR1 and CDR2 from the germline V gene are MNHNS and SASEGT. V shed 5 bases and J 3 bases; nucleotides not matched to a gene: 14. Exclusions: uncontrolled infection, other autoimmune disease, pregnancy, lactation. Out of 10 ml of fresh peripheral blood came the PBMCs. The J gene is TRBJ2-3, the V gene TRBV6-1, with 7 bases lining up with TRBD2. This sequence was found in a man aged 18 to 29 with Graves' ophthalmopathy. Material for sequencing was blood. The CDR3 sequence is CASSSSRGSLYTDTQYF. CDR3 nucleotides: TGTGCCAGCAGTTCATCCCGCGGGAGCCTGTATACAGATACGCAGTATTTT.